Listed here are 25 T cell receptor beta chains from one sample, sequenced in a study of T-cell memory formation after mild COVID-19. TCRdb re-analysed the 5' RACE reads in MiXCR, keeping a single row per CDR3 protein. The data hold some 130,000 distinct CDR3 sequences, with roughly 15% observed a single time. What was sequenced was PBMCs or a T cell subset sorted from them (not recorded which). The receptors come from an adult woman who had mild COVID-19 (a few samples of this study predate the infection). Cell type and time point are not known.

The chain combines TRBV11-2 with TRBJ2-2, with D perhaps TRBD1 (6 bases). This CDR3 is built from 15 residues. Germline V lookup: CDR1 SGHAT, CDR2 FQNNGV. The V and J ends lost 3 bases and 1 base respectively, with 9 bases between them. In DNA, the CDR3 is TGTGCCAGCAGCTTCCCGGGACAGAACACCGGGGAGCTGTTTTTT. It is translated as CASSFPGQNTGELFF.

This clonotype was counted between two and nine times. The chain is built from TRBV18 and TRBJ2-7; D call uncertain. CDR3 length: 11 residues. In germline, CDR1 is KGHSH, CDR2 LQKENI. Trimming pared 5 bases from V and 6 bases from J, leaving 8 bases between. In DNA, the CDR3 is TGTGCCAGCTCAATAGCTGGCGAGCAGTACTTC. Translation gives CASSIAGEQYF. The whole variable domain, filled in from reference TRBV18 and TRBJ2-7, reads NAGVMQNPRHLVRRRGQEARLRCSPMKGHSHVYWYRQLPEEGLKFMVYLQKENIIDESGMPKERFSAEFPKEGPSILRIQQVVRGDSAAYFCASSIAGEQYFGPGTRLTVT.

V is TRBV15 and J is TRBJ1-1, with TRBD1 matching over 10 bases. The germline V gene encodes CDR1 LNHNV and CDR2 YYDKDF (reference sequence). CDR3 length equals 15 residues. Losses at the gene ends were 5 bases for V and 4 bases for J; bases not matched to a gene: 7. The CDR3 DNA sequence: TGTGCCACCAGCCGAGGACAGGGGGTGACCACTGAAGCTTTCTTT. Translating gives CATSRGQGVTTEAFF.

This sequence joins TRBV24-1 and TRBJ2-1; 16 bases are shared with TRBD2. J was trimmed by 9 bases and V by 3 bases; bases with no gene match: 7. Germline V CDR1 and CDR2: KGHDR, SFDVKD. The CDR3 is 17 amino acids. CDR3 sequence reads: CATSDGTSGRAMGEQFF. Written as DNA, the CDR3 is TGTGCCACCAGTGATGGGACTAGCGGGAGGGCCATGGGTGAGCAGTTCTTC.

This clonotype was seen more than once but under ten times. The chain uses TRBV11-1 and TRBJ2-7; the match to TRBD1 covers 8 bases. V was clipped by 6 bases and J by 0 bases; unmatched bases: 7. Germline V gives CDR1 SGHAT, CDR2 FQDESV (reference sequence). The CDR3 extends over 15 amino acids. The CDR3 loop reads CASSSTGAISYEQYF. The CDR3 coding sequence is TGTGCCAGCAGTTCGACAGGGGCTATCTCCTACGAGCAGTACTTC.

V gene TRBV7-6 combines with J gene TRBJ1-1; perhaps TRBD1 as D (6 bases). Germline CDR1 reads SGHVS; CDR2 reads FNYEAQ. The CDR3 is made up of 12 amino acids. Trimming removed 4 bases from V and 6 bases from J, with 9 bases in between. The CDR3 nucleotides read TGTGCCAGCAGCTCCTCAGGGGCTGAAGCTTTCTTT. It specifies CASSSSGAEAFF. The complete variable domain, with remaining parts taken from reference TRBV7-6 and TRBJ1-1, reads GAGVSQSPRYKVTKRGQDVALRCDPISGHVSLYWYRQALGQGPEFLTYFNYEAQQDKSGLPNDRFSAERPEGSISTLTIQRTEQRDSAMYRCASSSSGAEAFFGQGTRLTVV.

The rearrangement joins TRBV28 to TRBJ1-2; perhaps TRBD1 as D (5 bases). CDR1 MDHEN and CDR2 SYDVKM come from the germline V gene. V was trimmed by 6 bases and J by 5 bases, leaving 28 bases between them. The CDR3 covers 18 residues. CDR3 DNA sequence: TGTGCCAGCAGAACACGGGACGGTGGCGGGATCTGGTGGTATGGCTACACCTTC. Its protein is CASRTRDGGGIWWYGYTF.

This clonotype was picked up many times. The CDR3 DNA follows: TGTGCCCGTCTCCAGCGGGGCCCAGCTAACTATGGCTACACCTTC. This gives the protein CARLQRGPANYGYTF. The V gene is TRBV2, the J gene TRBJ1-2, with a tentative D call TRBD1 (5 bases). Germline-derived CDR1 and CDR2 are SNHLY and FYNNEI. V lost 11 bases, J lost 0 bases, and 19 bases lay in between. The CDR3 totals 15 residues.

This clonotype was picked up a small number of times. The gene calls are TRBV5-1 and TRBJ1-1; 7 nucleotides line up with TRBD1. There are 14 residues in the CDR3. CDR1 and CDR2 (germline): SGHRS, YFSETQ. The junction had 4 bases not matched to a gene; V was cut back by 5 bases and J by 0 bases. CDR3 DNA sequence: TGCGCCAGCAGGACAGGGTCTGTGAACACTGAAGCTTTCTTT. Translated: CASRTGSVNTEAFF.

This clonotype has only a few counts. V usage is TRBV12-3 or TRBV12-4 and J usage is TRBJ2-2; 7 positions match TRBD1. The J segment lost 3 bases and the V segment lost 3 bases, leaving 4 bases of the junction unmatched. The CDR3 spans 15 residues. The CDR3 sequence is CASSLPTGYTGELFF. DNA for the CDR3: TGTGCCAGCAGTTTGCCGACAGGGTACACCGGGGAGCTGTTTTTT.

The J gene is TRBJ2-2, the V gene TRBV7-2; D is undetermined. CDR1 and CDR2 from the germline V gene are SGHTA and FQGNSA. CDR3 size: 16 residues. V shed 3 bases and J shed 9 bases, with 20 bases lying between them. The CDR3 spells CASSFDTGRIPWELFF. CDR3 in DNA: TGTGCCAGCAGCTTTGATACTGGGCGTATACCCTGGGAGCTGTTTTTT. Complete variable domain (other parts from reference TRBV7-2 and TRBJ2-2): GAGVSQSPSNKVTEKGKDVELRCDPISGHTALYWYRQSLGQGLEFLIYFQGNSAPDKSGLPSDRFSAERTGGSVSTLTIQRTQQEDSAVYLCASSFDTGRIPWELFFGEGSRLTVL.

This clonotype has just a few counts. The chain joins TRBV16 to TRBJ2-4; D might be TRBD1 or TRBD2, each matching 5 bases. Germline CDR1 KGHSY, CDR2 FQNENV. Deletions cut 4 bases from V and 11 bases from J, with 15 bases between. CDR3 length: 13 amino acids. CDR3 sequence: CASSPEGQGVQYF. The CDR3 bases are TGTGCCAGCAGCCCCGAAGGGCAGGGAGTTCAGTACTTC.

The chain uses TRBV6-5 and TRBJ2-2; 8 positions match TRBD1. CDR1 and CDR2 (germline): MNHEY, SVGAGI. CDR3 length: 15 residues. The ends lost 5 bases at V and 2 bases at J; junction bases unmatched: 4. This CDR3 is CASSRQGINTGELFF. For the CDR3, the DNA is TGTGCCAGCAGTAGACAGGGGATTAACACCGGGGAGCTGTTTTTT.

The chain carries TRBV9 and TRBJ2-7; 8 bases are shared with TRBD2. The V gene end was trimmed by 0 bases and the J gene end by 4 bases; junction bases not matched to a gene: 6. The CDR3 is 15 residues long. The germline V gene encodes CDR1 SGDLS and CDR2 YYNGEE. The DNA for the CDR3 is TGTGCCAGCAGCGTAGGGGGGACTAGAAGTTACGAGCAGTACTTC. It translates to CASSVGGTRSYEQYF.

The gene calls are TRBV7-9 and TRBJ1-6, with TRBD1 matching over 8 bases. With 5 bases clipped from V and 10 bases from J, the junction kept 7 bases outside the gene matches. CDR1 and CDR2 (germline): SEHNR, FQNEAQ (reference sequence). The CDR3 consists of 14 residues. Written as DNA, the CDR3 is TGTGCCAGCAGCGTAGACAGGGGATCCTCACCCCTCCACTTT. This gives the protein CASSVDRGSSPLHF.

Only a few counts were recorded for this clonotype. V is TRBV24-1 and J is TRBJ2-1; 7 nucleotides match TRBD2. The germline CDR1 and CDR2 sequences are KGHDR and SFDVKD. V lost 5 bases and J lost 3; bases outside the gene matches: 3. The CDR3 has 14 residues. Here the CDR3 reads CATSGLADYNEQFF. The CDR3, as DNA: TGTGCCACCAGTGGGCTAGCGGACTACAATGAGCAGTTCTTC.

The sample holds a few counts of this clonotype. The CDR3 nucleotides read TGCAGCGTTGAAGATCCTAGCGGGACTTCCTACGAGCAGTACTTC. The encoded protein is CSVEDPSGTSYEQYF. This chain uses TRBV29-1 with TRBJ2-7; TRBD2 matches 9 bases. Germline V gives CDR1 SQVTM, CDR2 ANQGSEA. The CDR3 contains 15 residues. The V and J ends lost 0 bases and 1 base, in that order; junction bases with no gene match: 4.

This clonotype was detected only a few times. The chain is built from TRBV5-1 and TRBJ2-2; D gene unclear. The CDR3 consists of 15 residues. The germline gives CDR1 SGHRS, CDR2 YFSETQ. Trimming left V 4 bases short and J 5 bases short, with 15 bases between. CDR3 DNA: TGCGCCAGCAGCCCGGACCTCCCTCAGACCGGGGAGCTGTTTTTT. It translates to CASSPDLPQTGELFF.

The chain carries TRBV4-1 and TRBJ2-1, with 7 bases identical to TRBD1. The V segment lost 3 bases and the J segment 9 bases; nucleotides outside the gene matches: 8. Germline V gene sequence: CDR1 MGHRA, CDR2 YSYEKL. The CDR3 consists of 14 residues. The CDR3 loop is CASSQDRWFGEQFF. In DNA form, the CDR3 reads TGCGCCAGCAGCCAGGACAGGTGGTTTGGTGAGCAGTTCTTC.

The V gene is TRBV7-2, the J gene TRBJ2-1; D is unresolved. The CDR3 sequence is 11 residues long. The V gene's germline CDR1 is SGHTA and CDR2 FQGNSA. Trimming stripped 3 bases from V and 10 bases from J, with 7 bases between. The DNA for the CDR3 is TGTGCCAGCAGCTTTATGGCAGAGCAGTTCTTC. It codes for CASSFMAEQFF.

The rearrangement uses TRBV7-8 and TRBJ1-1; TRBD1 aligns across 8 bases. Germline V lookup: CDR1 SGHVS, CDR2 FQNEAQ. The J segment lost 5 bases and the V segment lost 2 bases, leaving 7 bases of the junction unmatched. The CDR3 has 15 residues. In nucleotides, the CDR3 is TGTGCCAGCAGCTTAACCGGACAGGGAGGTACTGAAGCTTTCTTT. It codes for CASSLTGQGGTEAFF.

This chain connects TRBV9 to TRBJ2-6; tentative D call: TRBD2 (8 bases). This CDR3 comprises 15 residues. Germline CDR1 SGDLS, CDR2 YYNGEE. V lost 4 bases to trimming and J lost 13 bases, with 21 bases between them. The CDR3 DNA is TGTGCCAGCAGCCCGGGAGGGGGACCGGGACAGGTCCTGACTTTC. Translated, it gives CASSPGGGPGQVLTF.

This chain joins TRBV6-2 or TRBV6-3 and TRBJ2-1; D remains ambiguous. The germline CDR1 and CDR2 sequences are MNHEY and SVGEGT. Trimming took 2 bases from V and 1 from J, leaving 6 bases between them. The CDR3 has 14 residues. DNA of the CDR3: TGTGCCAGCAGTTACCTAAGGTCCTACAATGAGCAGTTCTTC. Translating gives CASSYLRSYNEQFF.

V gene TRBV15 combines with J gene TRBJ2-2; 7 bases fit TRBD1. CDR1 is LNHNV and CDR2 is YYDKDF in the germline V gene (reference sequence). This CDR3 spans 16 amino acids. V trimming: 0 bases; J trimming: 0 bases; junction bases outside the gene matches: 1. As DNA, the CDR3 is TGTGCCACCAGCAGAGAGGGACAGACGAACACCGGGGAGCTGTTTTTT. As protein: CATSREGQTNTGELFF.

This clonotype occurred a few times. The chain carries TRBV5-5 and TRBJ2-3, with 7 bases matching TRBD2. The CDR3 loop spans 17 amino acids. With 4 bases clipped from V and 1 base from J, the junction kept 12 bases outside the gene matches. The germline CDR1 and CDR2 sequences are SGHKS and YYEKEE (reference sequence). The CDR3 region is CASSPRPGEGRTDTQYF. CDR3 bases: TGTGCCAGCAGCCCACGACCGGGGGAGGGCCGCACAGATACGCAGTATTTT.